This T cell receptor beta chain derives from a study of post-analysis software for immune sequencing data. The overall study: Several disease courses (relapsing-remitting, secondary progressive and progressive-relapsing) of multiple sclerosis were included.

Remarks on this clonotype: The antigen is unknown.

Prepared TCR beta cDNA libraries contained unique molecular identifiers. TCRdb analysed the PCR reads with MiXCR anew, one entry per CDR3 protein. Counted here are about 680,000 distinct CDR3 sequences, 55% to 70% occurring once; the ten biggest clones make up roughly 10%. Study results and caveats: Among four to six TRBV segments more frequent in patients than controls were TRBV5-6, TRBV5-1 and TRBV20-1. The study found significantly lower normalized Chao1 diversity in multiple sclerosis patients than in controls. F measure showed strong co-clustering of same-batch samples.

This CDR3 comprises 15 residues. V lost 6 bases to trimming and J lost 5 bases; unmatched junction nucleotides: 9. Germline V gene data show CDR1 as SGHTA and CDR2 as FQGNSA. The source of this sequence is a girl aged 2 to 10 with multiple sclerosis. Sequencing was performed on blood. The rearrangement links TRBV7-2 to TRBJ2-1, with 8 bases identical to TRBD2. The CDR3 protein is CASSRSGRVHNEQFF. In DNA, the CDR3 is TGTGCCAGCAGTCGCAGCGGGAGAGTACACAATGAGCAGTTCTTC.